The clone carrying this T cell receptor beta chain appeared a few times. No antigen is known for it. This sample stems from a study of OX40 agonist ivuxolimab in advanced cancers. Looking at the study overall: Patients got intravenous ivuxolimab at 0.01 to 10 mg/kg every 2 weeks.

Study-wide findings and caveats: Both blood CD4+ and CD8+ T cells showed clonal growth by week 6 at 0.1 to 3.0 mg/kg. Expanded clones tended on average to be more numerous among CD8+ T cells than CD4+.

A history of autoimmune disease or systemic immunosuppression excluded patients. Repertoires were generated with immunoSEQ multiplex PCR, while TCRdb's copy carries only in-frame clones and drops some. The profile covers fewer than 70,000 clones, with about 84% appearing a single time and about 6.3% taken by the ten largest. Germline V gene sequence: CDR1 MDHEN, CDR2 SYDVKM. The V end lost 7 bases, the J end lost 4 bases, and 13 bases lay between the germline ends. The CDR3 contains 13 residues. Here the sequenced sample was CD4+ or CD8+ T cells sorted from blood, taken in a trial of the OX40 agonist ivuxolimab. The rearrangement uses TRBV28 and TRBJ1-1; tentative D call: TRBD1 (5 bases). This sequence originates from an adult with an advanced solid tumor such as melanoma, head and neck, liver or kidney cancer. DNA of the CDR3: TGTGCCAGCATCTCGGGGGTACCCACTGAAGCTTTCTTT. Translating gives CASISGVPTEAFF. The full variable domain, in which reference TRBV28 and TRBJ1-1 provide the parts outside the CDR3, is DVKVTQSSRYLVKRTGEKVFLECVQDMDHENMFWYRQDPGLGLRLIYFSYDVKMKEKGDIPEGYSVSREKKERFSLILESASTNQTSMYLCASISGVPTEAFFGQGTRLTVV.